This T cell receptor beta chain was identified in a study of cytotoxic CD8 clonotypes in ibrutinib-treated CLL. The repertoire was sequenced with immunoSEQ multiplex PCR; TCRdb's copy has only in-frame clones and lacks some. In the table there are about 140,000 clones, approximately 89% of which are singletons. Germline CDR1 and CDR2: SGHRS and YFSETQ. V lost 3 bases and J lost 3; bases outside the gene matches: 10. The CDR3 sequence is 16 residues long. Sequencing was performed on PBMCs, taken after 12 months of ibrutinib treatment. This TCR came from a human donor with chronic lymphocytic leukemia. The V and J genes are TRBV5-1 and TRBJ2-3, with 7 nucleotides matching TRBD2. In DNA form, the CDR3 reads TGCGCCAGCAGCTGGGGGGAGCGGGACCTGACAGATACGCAGTATTTT. Amino acid sequence: CASSWGERDLTDTQYF.